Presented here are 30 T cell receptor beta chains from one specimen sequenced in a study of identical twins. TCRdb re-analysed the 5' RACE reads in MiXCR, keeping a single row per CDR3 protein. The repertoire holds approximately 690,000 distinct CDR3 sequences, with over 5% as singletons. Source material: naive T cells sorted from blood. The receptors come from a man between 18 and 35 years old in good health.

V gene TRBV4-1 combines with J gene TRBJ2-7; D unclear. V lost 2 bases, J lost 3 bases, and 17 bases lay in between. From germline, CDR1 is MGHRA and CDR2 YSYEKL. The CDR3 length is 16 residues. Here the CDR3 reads CASSQTGPTGLYEQYV. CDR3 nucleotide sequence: TGCGCCAGCAGCCAAACCGGGCCCACGGGTCTCTACGAGCAGTACGTC.

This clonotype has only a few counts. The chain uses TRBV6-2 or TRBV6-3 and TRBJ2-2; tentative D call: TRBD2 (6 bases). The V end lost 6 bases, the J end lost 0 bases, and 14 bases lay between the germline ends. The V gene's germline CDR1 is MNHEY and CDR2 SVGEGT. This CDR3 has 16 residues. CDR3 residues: CASSYPGLTNTGELFF. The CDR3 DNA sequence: TGTGCCAGCAGCTATCCGGGACTTACGAACACCGGGGAGCTGTTTTTT.

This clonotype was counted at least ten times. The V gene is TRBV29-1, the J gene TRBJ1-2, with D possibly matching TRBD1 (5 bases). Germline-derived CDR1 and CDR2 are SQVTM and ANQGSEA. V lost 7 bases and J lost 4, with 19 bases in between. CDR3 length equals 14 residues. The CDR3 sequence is CSDLGPRVGYGYTF. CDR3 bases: TGCAGCGACCTGGGACCAAGGGTTGGCTATGGCTACACCTTC.

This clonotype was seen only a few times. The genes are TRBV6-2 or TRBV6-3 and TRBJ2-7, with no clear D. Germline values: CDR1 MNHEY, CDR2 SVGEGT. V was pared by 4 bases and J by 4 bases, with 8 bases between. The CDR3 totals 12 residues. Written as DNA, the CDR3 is TGTGCCAGCAGTTCAGCACTATACGAGCAGTACGTC. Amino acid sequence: CASSSALYEQYV.

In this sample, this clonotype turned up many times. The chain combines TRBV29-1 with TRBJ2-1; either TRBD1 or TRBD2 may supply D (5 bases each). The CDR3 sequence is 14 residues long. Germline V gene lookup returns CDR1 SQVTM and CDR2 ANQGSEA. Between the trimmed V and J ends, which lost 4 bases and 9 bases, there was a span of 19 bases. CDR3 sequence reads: CSVGPDSSRGEQFF. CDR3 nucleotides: TGCAGCGTTGGGCCCGACAGCTCTCGGGGTGAGCAGTTCTTC.

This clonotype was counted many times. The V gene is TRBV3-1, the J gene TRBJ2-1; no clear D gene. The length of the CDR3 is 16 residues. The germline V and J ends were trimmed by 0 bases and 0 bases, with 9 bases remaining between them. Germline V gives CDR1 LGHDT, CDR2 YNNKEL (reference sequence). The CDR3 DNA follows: TGTGCCAGCAGCCAAGATAGGGCGGACTCCTACAATGAGCAGTTCTTC. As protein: CASSQDRADSYNEQFF.

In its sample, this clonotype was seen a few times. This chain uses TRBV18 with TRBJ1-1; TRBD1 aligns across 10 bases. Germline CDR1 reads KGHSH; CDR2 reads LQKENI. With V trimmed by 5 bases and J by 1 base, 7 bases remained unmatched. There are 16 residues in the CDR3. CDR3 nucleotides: TGTGCCAGCTCAACGACAGGGGGCCAGGGGAACACTGAAGCTTTCTTT. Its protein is CASSTTGGQGNTEAFF.

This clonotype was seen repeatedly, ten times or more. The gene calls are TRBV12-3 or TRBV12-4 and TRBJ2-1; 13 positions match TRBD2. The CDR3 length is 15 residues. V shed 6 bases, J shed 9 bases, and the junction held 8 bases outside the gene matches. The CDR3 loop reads CASSEPGLAGREQFF. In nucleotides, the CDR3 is TGTGCCAGCAGCGAGCCGGGACTAGCGGGACGTGAGCAGTTCTTC.

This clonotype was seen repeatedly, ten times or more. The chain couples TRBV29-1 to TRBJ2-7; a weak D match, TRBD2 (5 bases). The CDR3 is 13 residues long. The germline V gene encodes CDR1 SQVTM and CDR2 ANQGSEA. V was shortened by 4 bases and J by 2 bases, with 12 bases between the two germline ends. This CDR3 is CSVGERNPYEQYF. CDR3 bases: TGCAGCGTTGGGGAGCGGAACCCCTACGAGCAGTACTTC.

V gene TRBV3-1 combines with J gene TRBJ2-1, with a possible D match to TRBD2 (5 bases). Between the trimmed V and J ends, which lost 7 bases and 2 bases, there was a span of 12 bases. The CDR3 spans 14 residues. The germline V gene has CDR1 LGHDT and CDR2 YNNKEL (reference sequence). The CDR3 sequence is CASNTAGPYNEQFF. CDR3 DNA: TGTGCCAGCAACACCGCGGGTCCCTACAATGAGCAGTTCTTC.

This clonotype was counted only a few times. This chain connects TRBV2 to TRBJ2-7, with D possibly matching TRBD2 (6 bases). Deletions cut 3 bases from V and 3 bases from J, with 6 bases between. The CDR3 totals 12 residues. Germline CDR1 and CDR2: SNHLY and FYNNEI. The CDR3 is CASSEGGYEQYF. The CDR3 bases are TGTGCCAGCAGTGAGGGGGGCTACGAGCAGTACTTC.

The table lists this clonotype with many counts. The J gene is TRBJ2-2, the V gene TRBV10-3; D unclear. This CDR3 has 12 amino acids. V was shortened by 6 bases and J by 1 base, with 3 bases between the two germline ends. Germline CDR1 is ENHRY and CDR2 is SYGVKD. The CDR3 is CAIRRNTGELFF. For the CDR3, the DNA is TGTGCCATCAGACGGAACACCGGGGAGCTGTTTTTT.

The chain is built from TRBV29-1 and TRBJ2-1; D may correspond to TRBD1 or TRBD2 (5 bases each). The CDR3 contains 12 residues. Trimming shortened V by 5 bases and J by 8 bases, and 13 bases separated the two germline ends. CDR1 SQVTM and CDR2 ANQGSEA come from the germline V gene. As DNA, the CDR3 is TGCAGCGTTAAGGAGGAGACAGATGAGCAGTTCTTC. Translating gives CSVKEETDEQFF.

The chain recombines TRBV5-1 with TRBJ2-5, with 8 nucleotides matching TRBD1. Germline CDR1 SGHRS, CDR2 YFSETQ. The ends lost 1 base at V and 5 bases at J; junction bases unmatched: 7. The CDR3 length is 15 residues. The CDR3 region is CASSLNRGVAETQYF. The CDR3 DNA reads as TGCGCCAGCAGCTTGAACAGGGGGGTTGCGGAGACCCAGTACTTC.

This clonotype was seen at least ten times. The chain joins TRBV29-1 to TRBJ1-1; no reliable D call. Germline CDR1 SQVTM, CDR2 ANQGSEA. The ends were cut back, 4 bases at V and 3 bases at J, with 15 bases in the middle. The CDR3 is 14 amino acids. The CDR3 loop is CSVVYPGKDTEAFF. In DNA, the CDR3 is TGCAGCGTTGTTTATCCAGGAAAGGACACTGAAGCTTTCTTT.

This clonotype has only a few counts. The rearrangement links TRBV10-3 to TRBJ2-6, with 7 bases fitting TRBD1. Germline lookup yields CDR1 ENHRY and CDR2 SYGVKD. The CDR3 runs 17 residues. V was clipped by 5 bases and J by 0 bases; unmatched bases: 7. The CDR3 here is CAISLGTVVSGANVLTF. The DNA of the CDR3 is TGTGCCATCAGTCTCGGGACAGTAGTCTCTGGGGCCAACGTCCTGACTTTC.

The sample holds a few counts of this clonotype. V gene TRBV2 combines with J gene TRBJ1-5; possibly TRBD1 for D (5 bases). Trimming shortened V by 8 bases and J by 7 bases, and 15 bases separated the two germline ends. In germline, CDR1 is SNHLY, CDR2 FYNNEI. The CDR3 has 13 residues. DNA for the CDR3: TGTGCCAGCGGCACACGGACACACCAGCCCCAGCATTTT. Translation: CASGTRTHQPQHF.

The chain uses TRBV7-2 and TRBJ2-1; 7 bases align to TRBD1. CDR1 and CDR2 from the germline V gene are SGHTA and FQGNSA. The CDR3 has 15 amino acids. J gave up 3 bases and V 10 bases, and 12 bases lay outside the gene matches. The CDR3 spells CATQVGDSVYNEQFF. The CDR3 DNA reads TGTGCCACCCAGGTGGGGGACAGCGTCTACAATGAGCAGTTCTTC.

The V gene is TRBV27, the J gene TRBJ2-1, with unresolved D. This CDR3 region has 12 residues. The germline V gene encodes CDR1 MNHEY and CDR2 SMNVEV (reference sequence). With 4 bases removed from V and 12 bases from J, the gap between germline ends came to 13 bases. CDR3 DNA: TGTGCCAGCAGTTCGATAGGTGTCGGGCAGTTCTTC. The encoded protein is CASSSIGVGQFF.

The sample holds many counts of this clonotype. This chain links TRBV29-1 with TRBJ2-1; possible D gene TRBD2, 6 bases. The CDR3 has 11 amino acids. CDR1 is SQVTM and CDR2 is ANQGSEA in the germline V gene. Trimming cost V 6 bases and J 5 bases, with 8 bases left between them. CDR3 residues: CSVVADNEQFF. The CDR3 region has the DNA TGCAGCGTAGTAGCGGACAATGAGCAGTTCTTC.

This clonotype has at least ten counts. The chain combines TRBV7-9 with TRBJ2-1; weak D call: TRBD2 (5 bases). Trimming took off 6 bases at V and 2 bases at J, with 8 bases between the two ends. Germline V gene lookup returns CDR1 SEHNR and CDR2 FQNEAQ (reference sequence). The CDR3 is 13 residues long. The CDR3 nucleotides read TGTGCCAGCAGACCCGGGGCCTACAATGAGCAGTTCTTC. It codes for CASRPGAYNEQFF.

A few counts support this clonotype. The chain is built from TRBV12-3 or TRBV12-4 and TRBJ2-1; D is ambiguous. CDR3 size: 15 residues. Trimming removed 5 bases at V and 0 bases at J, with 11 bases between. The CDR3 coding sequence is TGTGCCAGCAGTCCTTTATCACCCTCCTACAATGAGCAGTTCTTC. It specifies CASSPLSPSYNEQFF.

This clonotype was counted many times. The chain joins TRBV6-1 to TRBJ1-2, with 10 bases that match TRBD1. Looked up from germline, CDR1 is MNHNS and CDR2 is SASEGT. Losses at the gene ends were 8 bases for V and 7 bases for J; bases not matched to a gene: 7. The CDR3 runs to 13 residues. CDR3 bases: TGTGCCAGCGGACCGGGACAGGGGTTTGGCTACACCTTC. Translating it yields CASGPGQGFGYTF.

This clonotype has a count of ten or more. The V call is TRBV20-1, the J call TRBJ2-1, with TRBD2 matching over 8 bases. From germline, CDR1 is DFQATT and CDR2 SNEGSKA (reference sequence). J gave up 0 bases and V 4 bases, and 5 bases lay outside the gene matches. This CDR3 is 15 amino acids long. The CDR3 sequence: CSATPGLVSYNEQFF. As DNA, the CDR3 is TGCAGTGCTACCCCGGGACTAGTCTCCTACAATGAGCAGTTCTTC.

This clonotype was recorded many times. The CDR3 DNA reads TGTGCCAGCATCATTTCGGGCGGGAGAGACACCGGGGAGCTGTTTTTT. Translated, it gives CASIISGGRDTGELFF. The chain couples TRBV12-3 or TRBV12-4 to TRBJ2-2, with 7 nucleotides matching TRBD2. The J segment lost 3 bases and the V segment lost 7 bases, leaving 11 bases of the junction unmatched. This CDR3 spans 16 amino acids.

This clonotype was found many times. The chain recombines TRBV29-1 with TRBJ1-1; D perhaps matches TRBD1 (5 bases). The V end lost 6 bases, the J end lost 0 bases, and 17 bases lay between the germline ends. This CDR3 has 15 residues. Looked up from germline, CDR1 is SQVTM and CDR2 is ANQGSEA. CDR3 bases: TGCAGCGTGGGTAAGACAGCAAACATGAACACTGAAGCTTTCTTT. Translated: CSVGKTANMNTEAFF.

The CDR3 region is CASSVGAGSNTGELFF. The CDR3 DNA follows: TGTGCCAGCAGCGTAGGAGCGGGCTCGAACACCGGGGAGCTGTTTTTT. The chain has TRBV9 and TRBJ2-2; a weak D match, TRBD2 (6 bases). The CDR3 runs to 16 residues. Germline values: CDR1 SGDLS, CDR2 YYNGEE. Trimming left V 0 bases short and J 0 bases short, with 9 bases between.

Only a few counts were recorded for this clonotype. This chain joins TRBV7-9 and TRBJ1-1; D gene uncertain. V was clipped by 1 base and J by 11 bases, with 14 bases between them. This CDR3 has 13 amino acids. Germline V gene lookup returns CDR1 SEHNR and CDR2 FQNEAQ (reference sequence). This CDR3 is CASSLVAYPGAFF. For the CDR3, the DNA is TGTGCCAGCAGCTTAGTGGCCTACCCGGGGGCTTTCTTT.

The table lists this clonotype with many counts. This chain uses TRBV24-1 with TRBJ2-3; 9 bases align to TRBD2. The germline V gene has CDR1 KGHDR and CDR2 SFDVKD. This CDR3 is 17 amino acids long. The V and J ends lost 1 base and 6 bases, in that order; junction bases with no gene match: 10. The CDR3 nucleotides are TGTGCCACCAGTGATTTTAAGGGGGGACTAGCAGCGGATACGCAGTATTTT. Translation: CATSDFKGGLAADTQYF.

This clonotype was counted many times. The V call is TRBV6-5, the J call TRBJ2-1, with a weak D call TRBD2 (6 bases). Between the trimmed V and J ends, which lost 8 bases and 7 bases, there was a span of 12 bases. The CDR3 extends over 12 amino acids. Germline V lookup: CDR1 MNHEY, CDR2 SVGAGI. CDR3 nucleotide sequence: TGTGCCAGCCGGTTGGGGAGGAATGAGCAGTTCTTC. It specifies CASRLGRNEQFF.